Following are 4 T cell receptor beta chains from one sample sequenced in a study of STAT3 mutations in large granular lymphocyte leukemia. TCRdb's copy holds only in-frame clones and misses some; the assay was immunoSEQ multiplex PCR. Among more than 10,000 clones, about 90% were seen once, and the ten largest hold 9.5% to 15%. Study-wide points: Every T-LGLL patient had at least one immunodominant TCRbeta clonotype.

Their antigens are not known. Input material: PBMCs. Every receptor here comes from a human donor with T large granular lymphocyte leukemia. Some clones in this sample may be carry-over from other donors' samples.

The CDR3 region is CASSPGTGGNTEAFF. Here the CDR3 DNA reads TGCGCCAGCAGCCCGGGGACAGGGGGAAACACTGAAGCTTTCTTT. The chain joins TRBV5-1 to TRBJ1-1, with 11 bases matching TRBD1. This CDR3 is built from 15 residues. After removal of 4 bases from V and 2 bases from J, the junction contained 4 bases not matched to a gene. Looked up from germline, CDR1 is SGHRS and CDR2 is YFSETQ.

This chain uses TRBV9 with TRBJ2-7; 11 bases are shared with TRBD2. Germline lookup yields CDR1 SGDLS and CDR2 YYNGEE. The V and J ends lost 1 base and 3 bases, in that order; junction bases with no gene match: 3. This CDR3 contains 15 residues. CDR3 in amino acids: CASSVMTSGIYEQYF. For the CDR3, the DNA is TGTGCCAGCAGCGTAATGACTAGCGGGATCTACGAGCAGTACTTC.

The chain has TRBV5-1 and TRBJ1-2; no clear D. The CDR3 length is 14 residues. CDR1 is SGHRS, CDR2 YFSETQ, per germline. V was trimmed by 0 bases and J by 0 bases, leaving 6 bases between them. The CDR3 nucleotides are TGCGCCAGCAGCTTGGACAATTCTAACTATGGCTACACCTTC. Translation: CASSLDNSNYGYTF.

The rearrangement joins TRBV5-1 to TRBJ2-1, with 14 nucleotides matching TRBD2. The germline V gene has CDR1 SGHRS and CDR2 YFSETQ. Trimming cost V 4 bases and J 5 bases; bases outside gene matches: 2. The CDR3 loop spans 15 amino acids. The CDR3 nucleotides read TGCGCCAGCAGCGAGACTAGCGGGGGGGACAATGAGCAGTTCTTC. Its protein product is CASSETSGGDNEQFF.